This TCR beta chain came from a study of blood T cell repertoires in COVID-19. The wider study: Some COVID-19 samples were acute and others convalescent; all came from the United States, Italy and Spain. PBMCs, B-cell-depleted T cells, or T cells provided the cDNA or gDNA that made up the material.

In the authors' methods: Nucleated cell counts were estimated from reference gene primer amplification. Some clones are missing from TCRdb's copy, which holds only in-frame ones; the method was immunoSEQ multiplex PCR. For V, J and clone size, that table is used; D and trimming come from the DNA. The sample contains more than 300,000 clones, more than 90% of which appear only once. All exposed participants met a person with COVID-19 within 2 weeks before entering the study. The germline V gene encodes CDR1 LGHNA and CDR2 YNFKEQ. This CDR3 is 14 amino acids long. The V end was cut by 0 bases, the J end by 6 bases, with 12 bases between.

This TCR was sampled from a woman aged 30 to 39 who had been exposed to COVID-19. The rearrangement uses TRBV4-2 and TRBJ2-7; the D gene is possibly TRBD2 (6 bases). Sequenced input: PBMCs or T cells enriched from blood (not recorded which). CDR3 coding DNA: TGTGCCAGCAGCCAAGAGGGTTGGGGGGTCGAGCAGTACTTC. It is translated as CASSQEGWGVEQYF.